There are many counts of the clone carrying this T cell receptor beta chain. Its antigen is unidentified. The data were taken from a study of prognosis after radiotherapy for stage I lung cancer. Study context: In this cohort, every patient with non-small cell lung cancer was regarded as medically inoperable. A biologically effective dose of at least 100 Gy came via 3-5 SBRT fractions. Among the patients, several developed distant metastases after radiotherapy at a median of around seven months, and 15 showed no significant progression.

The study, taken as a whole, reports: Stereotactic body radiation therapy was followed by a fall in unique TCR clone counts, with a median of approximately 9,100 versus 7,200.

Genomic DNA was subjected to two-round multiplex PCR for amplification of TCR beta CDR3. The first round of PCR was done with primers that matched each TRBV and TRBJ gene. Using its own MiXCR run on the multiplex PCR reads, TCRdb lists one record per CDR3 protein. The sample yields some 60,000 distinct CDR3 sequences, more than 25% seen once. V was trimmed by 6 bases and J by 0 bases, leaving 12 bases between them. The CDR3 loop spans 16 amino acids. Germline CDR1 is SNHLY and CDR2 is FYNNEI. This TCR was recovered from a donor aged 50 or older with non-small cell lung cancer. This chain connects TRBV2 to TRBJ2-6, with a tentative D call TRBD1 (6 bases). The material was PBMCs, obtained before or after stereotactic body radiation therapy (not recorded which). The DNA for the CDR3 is TGTGCCAGCAGAGAGGGACACACCTCTGGGGCCAACGTCCTGACTTTC. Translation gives CASREGHTSGANVLTF.